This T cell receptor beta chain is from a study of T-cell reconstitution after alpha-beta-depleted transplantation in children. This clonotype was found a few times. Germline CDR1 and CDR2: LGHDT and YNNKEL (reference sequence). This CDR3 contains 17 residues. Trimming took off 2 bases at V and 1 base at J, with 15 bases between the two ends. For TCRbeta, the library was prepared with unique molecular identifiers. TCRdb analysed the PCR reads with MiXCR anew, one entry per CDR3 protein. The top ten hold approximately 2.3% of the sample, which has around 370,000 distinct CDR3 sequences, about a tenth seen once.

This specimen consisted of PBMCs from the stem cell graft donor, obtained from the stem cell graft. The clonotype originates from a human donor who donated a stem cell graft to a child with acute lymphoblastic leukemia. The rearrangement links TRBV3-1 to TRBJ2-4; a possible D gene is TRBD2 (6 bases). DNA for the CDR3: TGTGCCAGCAGCCAATCGCCCCTAGGAGGGGCCAAAAACATTCAGTACTTC. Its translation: CASSQSPLGGAKNIQYF.